This T cell receptor beta chain stems from a study of cytomegalovirus exposure and HLA in healthy donors (TCRdb year 2017). For context, the study as a whole: A later analysis indicated that the 90 to 150 validation repertoires were generated on the platform also employed for the 600 to 750 repertoires of the first cohort. The study was designed to test whether signatures of past pathogen exposure could be identified by cataloging public T cell receptors. A separate validation cohort of approximately 120 different subjects was used in addition to the 666-subject first cohort. To predict cytomegalovirus infection status, the study brought together high-throughput TCR immunosequencing, statistical association of individual TCRs with disease status, and machine learning.

Turning to this clone: Its antigen specificity is not known. There are no base qualities to consult, and no much larger clone falls within one base.

Donors formed part of the validation cohort, which comprised 95 to 150 subjects and was distinct from the first cohort of under 850 subjects. Libraries were constructed by the immunoSEQ multiplex PCR assay. In the paper's pipeline: To diagnose cytomegalovirus status from the catalog of TCR beta chain sequences, a statistical classification framework was built. TCRdb carries this immuneACCESS record with in-frame sequences only. Its versions omit some clonotypes, under half of them owing to an unresolved V gene in the studies checked, with the rest unexplained. V and J calls and clone size come straight from that table; D and trimming were deduced from the DNA. A total of more than 120,000 clones appear in this sample, about 87% of them only once. The top ten clonotypes cover less than 9% of the sample. After removal of 3 bases from V and 7 bases from J, the junction retains 9 bases not matched to a gene. CDR1 SGDLS and CDR2 YYNGEE are derived from the germline V gene. From cysteine to phenylalanine, the CDR3 is 16 amino acids long. Solely the CDR3 DNA is kept, with 48 bases framed from the first base.

What the work shows at the level of the full study, not this receptor alone: The study gave a list of 150 to 200 TCR beta chains associated with cytomegalovirus. In vitro tests confirmed that a few of the cytomegalovirus-associated TCR beta chains recognize cytomegalovirus antigens. The authors suggested that the approach could potentially be generalized to other disease states and immunological phenotypes. Across donors, most TCR sequences were observed very rarely, whereas some public TCRs were present in many individuals. The classifier was reported to diagnose cytomegalovirus status with high specificity and sensitivity in both the original and validation cohorts. A later analysis had no HLA typing for the validation cohort, so co-occurrence there was scored across all 130 or so repertoires. Subsequent analysis determined that TCRs grouped into clusters in the first cohort also showed a tendency toward co-occurrence across the 120 or so validation repertoires, and 94% of cluster scores exceeded 0.

This receptor chain uses TRBV9 and TRBJ2-1, with 11 bases in between that match TRBD2. Source material: PBMCs. This sequence originates from a man between 18 and 29 years old in good health and CMV-seropositive. The CDR3 has the sequence CASSASLAGERNEQFF. The DNA sequence reads TGTGCCAGCAGCGCTTCACTAGCGGGAGAGCGGAATGAGCAGTTCTTC.